One TCR beta chain is described in this entry. Its matching antigen is unknown. Primers: 60 Vbeta forward and 13 Jbeta reverse. TCRdb's copy holds only in-frame clones and misses some; the assay was immunoSEQ multiplex PCR. The table records approximately 88,000 clones, 70% to 90% of them present only once. The sample comes from a study of cytomegalovirus exposure and HLA in healthy donors. About the research overall: Early released data had tens of millions of unique TCRs, all coming from HLA-typed donors. Findings of the study overall: What a later analysis showed was that several of the most significant clusters appeared linked to common viral pathogens. Cytomegalovirus status, reportedly, was diagnosed with high specificity and sensitivity by the classifier. V- and J-gene trimming of TCR beta was linked (in a later analysis) to a missense DCLRE1C variant.

V trimming: 6 bases; J trimming: 0 bases; junction bases outside the gene matches: 8. Germline assignment: CDR1 SGHRS and CDR2 YFSETQ. The CDR3 covers 15 residues. Input material: PBMCs. The chain has TRBV5-1 and TRBJ1-1, with 7 bases fitting TRBD1. The clonotype comes from a man aged 18 to 30 in good health and CMV-seronegative. CDR3 region: CASTQTGILNTEAFF. The CDR3 DNA reads TGCGCCAGCACCCAGACAGGGATTTTGAACACTGAAGCTTTCTTT.